This entry lists 21 T cell receptor beta chains sequenced from one sample in a study of metastatic and nonmetastatic thyroid tumors. MiXCR re-clonotyped the PCR reads for TCRdb. The repertoire includes more than 35,000 clones, about a sixth of them detected once, and less than 7.5% sits in the top ten. No patient received treatment before thyroid surgery. Specimen: blood. The receptors originated from a male donor with papillary thyroid cancer or a benign thyroid nodule (not recorded which). Some clones in this sample may be carry-over from other donors' samples.

This clone has a single count. V gene TRBV7-9 combines with J gene TRBJ2-7, with 10 bases identical to TRBD2. Germline lookup yields CDR1 SEHNR and CDR2 FQNEAQ (reference sequence). V trimming: 1 base; J trimming: 6 bases; junction bases outside the gene matches: 6. The CDR3 totals 15 residues. In nucleotides, the CDR3 is TGTGCCAGCAGCTTAGGGACTAGCGGAAGAGGCGAGCAGTACTTC. Protein product: CASSLGTSGRGEQYF.

This clone was counted ten times or more. This chain joins TRBV6-1 and TRBJ2-5, with D perhaps given as TRBD1 or TRBD2 (6 bases each). CDR3 length equals 15 residues. V dropped 2 bases and J dropped 5 bases, with 15 bases sitting between them. Germline-derived CDR1 and CDR2 are MNHNS and SASEGT. CDR3 in amino acids: CASSEYGGRWETQYF. Written as DNA, the CDR3 is TGTGCCAGCAGTGAATATGGGGGGCGGTGGGAGACCCAGTACTTC.

Ten or more counts support this clone. This chain uses TRBV4-1 with TRBJ2-5, with 9 bases matching TRBD2. V lost 0 bases, J lost 4 bases, and 18 bases stayed unmatched. Germline CDR1 reads MGHRA; CDR2 reads YSYEKL. The length of the CDR3 is 20 residues. The CDR3 spells CASSQDAGMRAGGGGETQYF. The CDR3 nucleotides read TGCGCCAGCAGCCAAGATGCGGGAATGCGAGCGGGAGGAGGAGGAGAGACCCAGTACTTC.

This clone has at least ten counts. J is TRBJ1-2 and V is TRBV25-1; the D gene is possibly TRBD1 (5 bases). In germline, CDR1 is MGHDK, CDR2 SYGVNS. Trimming shortened V by 1 base and J by 0 bases, and 9 bases separated the two germline ends. The CDR3 runs 15 residues. CDR3 sequence (DNA): TGTGCCAGCAGTGAATTTACAGGCGCTAACTATGGCTACACCTTC. Protein product: CASSEFTGANYGYTF.

The CDR3 region is CASSGGLAGVGNEQFF. For the CDR3, the DNA is TGCGCCAGCAGCGGGGGACTAGCGGGAGTTGGGAATGAGCAGTTCTTC. The chain carries TRBV5-1 and TRBJ2-1; 14 bases align to TRBD2. The CDR3 consists of 16 residues. Germline values: CDR1 SGHRS, CDR2 YFSETQ. Trimming removed 4 bases from V and 7 bases from J; junction bases left unmatched: 7.

With respect to this clone: A read error may produce the germline difference seen at one junction end. J is TRBJ2-3 and V is TRBV5-1, with D unresolved. The CDR3 has 12 residues. Germline V gene data show CDR1 as SGHRS and CDR2 as YFSETQ. The CDR3 reads CASSLDEDTRYF. CDR3 DNA sequence: TGCGCCAGCAGCTTGGATGAAGATACGCGGTATTTT.

This clone was observed once. The V and J genes are TRBV11-2 and TRBJ2-1, with D perhaps matching TRBD2 (5 bases). Germline V gives CDR1 SGHAT, CDR2 FQNNGV. Trimming removed 3 bases at V and 6 bases at J, with 18 bases between. The CDR3 runs 16 residues. The chain's CDR3 is CASSFPGSLLTNEQFF. Written as DNA, the CDR3 is TGTGCCAGCAGCTTCCCGGGGTCCCTCCTTACCAATGAGCAGTTCTTC.

This clone was counted ten times or more. DNA for the CDR3: TGCGCCAGCAGCCAAGACAGGGGGCAATGGAATGAGCAGTTCTTC. This translates into CASSQDRGQWNEQFF. The V call is TRBV4-1, the J call TRBJ2-1, with 8 bases matching TRBD1. The CDR3 is 15 residues long. Germline V gives CDR1 MGHRA, CDR2 YSYEKL. V trimming: 0 bases; J trimming: 7 bases; junction bases outside the gene matches: 5.

The CDR3 region has the DNA TGTGCCAGCACCGGGACGTGCAATGAGCAGTTCTTC. It codes for CASTGTCNEQFF. This chain connects TRBV11-3 to TRBJ2-1; D may correspond to TRBD1 or TRBD2 (5 bases each). Germline-derived CDR1 and CDR2 are SGHNT and YENEEA. This CDR3 has 12 amino acids. V lost 7 bases and J lost 6, with 10 bases in between. Full variable domain (remainder filled in from reference TRBV11-3 and TRBJ2-1): EAGVVQSPRYKIIEKKQPVAFWCNPISGHNTLYWYLQNLGQGPELLIRYENEEAVDDSQLPKDRFSAERLKGVDSTLKIQPAELGDSAVYLCASTGTCNEQFFGPGTRLTVL.

This clone was picked up many times. The chain carries TRBV4-1 and TRBJ2-7; a weak D match, TRBD2 (5 bases). This CDR3 comprises 16 residues. Germline values: CDR1 MGHRA, CDR2 YSYEKL. V lost 0 bases, J lost 1 base, and 13 bases lay in between. CDR3 DNA sequence: TGCGCCAGCAGCCAAGAGCCTCCGGGGAGTTCCTACGAGCAGTACTTC. As protein: CASSQEPPGSSYEQYF.

In this sample, this clone turned up a few times. Possible read error: a much larger clone is one base away. This rearrangement joins TRBV7-3 to TRBJ1-4, with D tentatively TRBD1 (6 bases). V dropped 5 bases and J dropped 6 bases, with 16 bases sitting between them. Germline CDR1 is SGHTA and CDR2 is FQGTGA. The CDR3 consists of 15 residues. The DNA of the CDR3 is TGTGCCAGCAGCCCACCACAGGGTGGGGATGAAAAACTGTTTTTT. Protein: CASSPPQGGDEKLFF. Drawing the rest from reference TRBV7-3 and TRBJ1-4, the complete variable domain is GAGVSQTPSNKVTEKGKYVELRCDPISGHTALYWYRQSLGQGPEFLIYFQGTGAADDSGLPNDRFFAVRPEGSVSTLKIQRTERGDSAVYLCASSPPQGGDEKLFFGSGTQLSVL.

This clone has a count of ten or more. The chain combines TRBV10-3 with TRBJ2-3; D not certain. The CDR3 covers 14 residues. Trimming stripped 2 bases from V and 4 bases from J, with 10 bases between. Germline CDR1 is ENHRY and CDR2 is SYGVKD. DNA for the CDR3: TGTGCCATCAGTGAGCCAACCCTAGCAGATACGCAGTATTTT. Residues: CAISEPTLADTQYF.

This clone was detected many times. The CDR3 DNA reads TGCAGCGTTGACGGACAGGGGATTTGGACAGATACGCAGTATTTT. As protein: CSVDGQGIWTDTQYF. The chain carries TRBV29-1 and TRBJ2-3; 9 bases map to TRBD1. Losses at the gene ends were 3 bases for V and 3 bases for J; bases not matched to a gene: 7. The CDR3 is made up of 15 amino acids. Per the germline V gene, CDR1 is SQVTM and CDR2 is ANQGSEA.

This clone has a count of ten or more. The chain has TRBV19 and TRBJ1-5; 7 nucleotides line up with TRBD1. The CDR3 covers 14 residues. V was clipped by 4 bases and J by 7 bases; unmatched bases: 7. The V gene's germline CDR1 is LNHDA and CDR2 SQIVND (reference sequence). The CDR3 DNA reads as TGTGCCAGTAGTACTACAGGGGAGCGACAGCCCCAGCATTTT. Amino acids: CASSTTGERQPQHF.

Concerning this clone itself: The junction and the germline gene differ at one end; a read error may be behind it. V gene TRBV11-3 combines with J gene TRBJ2-7; D not resolved. This CDR3 comprises 14 residues. Germline V gene data show CDR1 as SGHNT and CDR2 as YENEEA. For the CDR3, the DNA is TGTGTCAGCATCTCCTATTCGGACCCCTGGGAGCAGTACTTC. Its translation is CVSISYSDPWEQYF.

This clone was counted between two and nine times. The V gene is TRBV2, the J gene TRBJ2-7, with a possible D match to TRBD2 (5 bases). CDR3 length: 15 residues. CDR1 and CDR2 (germline): SNHLY, FYNNEI. Trimming shortened V by 2 bases and J by 3 bases, and 14 bases separated the two germline ends. CDR3: CASSETTDSSYEQYF. DNA of the CDR3: TGTGCCAGCAGTGAAACCACGGACTCCAGCTACGAGCAGTACTTC.

This clone has at least ten counts. One junction end does not reproduce the germline sequence, and a read error may be involved. V is TRBV11-1 and J is TRBJ2-5; weak D call: TRBD1 (6 bases). Germline V CDR1 and CDR2: SGHAT, FQDESV (reference sequence). There are 13 residues in the CDR3. CDR3 residues: CASRLIREGETHF. As DNA, the CDR3 is TGTGCCAGCAGATTAATCAGAGAGGGGGAAACCCACTTC.

In its sample, this clone was seen many times. The chain uses TRBV11-2 and TRBJ2-5; 11 nucleotides line up with TRBD2. Trimming removed 5 bases from V and 1 base from J; junction bases left unmatched: 3. Germline loops: CDR1 SGHAT, CDR2 FQNNGV. This CDR3 is 15 amino acids long. The DNA of the CDR3 is TGTGCCAGCAGCCAAACTAGCGGGGGCCAAGAGACCCAGTACTTC. As protein: CASSQTSGGQETQYF.

Comment on this clone: An end of the junction differs from the germline gene, which may be a read error. CDR3 DNA sequence: TGTGCCAGCAGCCCGAGCCTAGCGGGAGGGCCCTCTCATCCGGTCTTC. Amino acid sequence: CASSPSLAGGPSHPVF. The V gene is TRBV4-2, the J gene TRBJ2-7; TRBD2 agrees at 12 bases. The length of the CDR3 is 16 residues. Per the germline V gene, CDR1 is LGHNA and CDR2 is YNFKEQ.

With regard to this clone: A read error may explain this, as a much larger clone is one base away. This chain uses TRBV3-1 with TRBJ2-5, with D possibly TRBD2 on 7 matching bases. The ends were cut back, 3 bases at V and 5 bases at J, with 13 bases in the middle. The germline V gene has CDR1 LGHDT and CDR2 YNNKEL (reference sequence). This CDR3 is 14 amino acids long. DNA for the CDR3: TGTGCCAGCAGCCAGCGGGGGCGTGAGGAGACCCAGTACTTC. Its protein is CASSQRGREETQYF.

This clone was observed many times. The chain carries TRBV6-5 and TRBJ2-1; D assignment may be TRBD1 or TRBD2 (5 bases each). The V end was cut by 0 bases, the J end by 8 bases, with 8 bases between. This CDR3 contains 13 residues. Germline V CDR1 and CDR2: MNHEY, SVGAGI. The CDR3, as DNA: TGTGCCAGCAGTTACTCTTGGGGGTATGAGCAGTTCTTC. Amino acid sequence: CASSYSWGYEQFF.